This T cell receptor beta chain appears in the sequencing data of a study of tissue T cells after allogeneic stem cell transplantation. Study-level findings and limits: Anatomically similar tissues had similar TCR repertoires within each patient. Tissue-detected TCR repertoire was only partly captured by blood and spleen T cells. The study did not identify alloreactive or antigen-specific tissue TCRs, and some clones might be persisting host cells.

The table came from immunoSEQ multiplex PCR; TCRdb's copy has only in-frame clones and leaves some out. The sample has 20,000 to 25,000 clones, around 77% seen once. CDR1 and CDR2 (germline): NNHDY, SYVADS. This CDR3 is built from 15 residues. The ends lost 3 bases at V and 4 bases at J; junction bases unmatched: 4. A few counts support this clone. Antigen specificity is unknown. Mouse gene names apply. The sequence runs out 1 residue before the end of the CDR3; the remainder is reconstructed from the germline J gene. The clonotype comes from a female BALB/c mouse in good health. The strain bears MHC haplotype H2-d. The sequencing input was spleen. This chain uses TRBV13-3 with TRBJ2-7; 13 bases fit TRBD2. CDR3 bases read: TGTGCCAGCAGTGGGACTGGGGGGGCGCGTTATGAACAGTAC. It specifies CASSGTGGARYEQY. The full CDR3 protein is CASSGTGGARYEQYF.